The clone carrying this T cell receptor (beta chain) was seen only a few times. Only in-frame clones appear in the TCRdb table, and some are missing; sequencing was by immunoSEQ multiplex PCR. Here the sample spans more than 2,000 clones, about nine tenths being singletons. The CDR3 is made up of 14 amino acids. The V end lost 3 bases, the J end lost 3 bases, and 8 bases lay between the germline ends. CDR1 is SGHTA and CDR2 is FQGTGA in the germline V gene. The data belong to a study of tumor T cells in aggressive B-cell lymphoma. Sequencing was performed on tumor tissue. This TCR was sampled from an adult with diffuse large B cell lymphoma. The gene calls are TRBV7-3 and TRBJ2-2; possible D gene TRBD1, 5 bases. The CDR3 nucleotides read TGTGCCAGCAGCTTGTCAGGGTACACCGGGGAGCTGTTTTTT. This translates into CASSLSGYTGELFF. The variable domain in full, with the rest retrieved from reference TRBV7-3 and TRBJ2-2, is GAGVSQTPSNKVTEKGKYVELRCDPISGHTALYWYRQSLGQGPEFLIYFQGTGAADDSGLPNDRFFAVRPEGSVSTLKIQRTERGDSAVYLCASSLSGYTGELFFGEGSRLTVL.